These 32 T cell receptor beta chains were all obtained from the same sample, sequenced in a study of T cells in Graves' hyperthyroidism and ophthalmopathy. Amplified TCR beta CDR3 regions came from RNA transcripts. A first-round RT-PCR of the TCR CDR3 used the HTBI primer set. MiXCR was run by TCRdb on the multiplex PCR reads, yielding one entry per CDR3 protein. The sample carries fewer than 650,000 distinct CDR3 sequences, 12% to 15% recorded once. The specimen sequenced was blood. The receptors come from a woman aged 40 to 50 with Graves' hyperthyroidism.

This clonotype was seen ten or more times. This chain joins TRBV6-1 and TRBJ1-1, with D perhaps TRBD1 (6 bases). The CDR3 contains 17 residues. Between the trimmed V and J ends, which lost 3 bases and 1 base, there was a span of 18 bases. The germline CDR1 and CDR2 sequences are MNHNS and SASEGT. CDR3 sequence: CASSDRGRGSANTEAFF. As DNA, the CDR3 is TGTGCCAGCAGTGACAGAGGCAGGGGATCAGCGAACACTGAAGCTTTCTTT.

This clonotype appeared many times. The V gene is TRBV5-1, the J gene TRBJ1-4, with 7 positions matching TRBD1. J was trimmed by 7 bases and V by 5 bases; bases with no gene match: 11. The CDR3 runs 15 residues. Germline V gene sequence: CDR1 SGHRS, CDR2 YFSETQ. The CDR3 bases are TGCGCCAGCAGTCTGAGGAGGCAGGGGGGTGAAAAACTGTTTTTT. This sequence encodes CASSLRRQGGEKLFF.

This clonotype was observed many times. This chain uses TRBV6-1 with TRBJ2-7; no clear D. V lost 5 bases, J lost 0 bases, and 14 bases lay in between. The CDR3 is 15 amino acids. Germline V gene sequence: CDR1 MNHNS, CDR2 SASEGT. CDR3 sequence (DNA): TGTGCCAGCAGTCCCTGGAAGCAAAGCTCCTACGAGCAGTACTTC. Encoded protein: CASSPWKQSSYEQYF.

This clonotype was counted a few times. V usage is TRBV6-5 and J usage is TRBJ2-7; 7 nucleotides align to TRBD1. V lost 0 bases, J lost 3 bases, and 5 bases stayed unmatched. CDR3 length: 15 residues. Per germline, CDR1 MNHEY and CDR2 SVGAGI. The CDR3 protein is CASSYSGQLVYEQYF. CDR3 sequence (DNA): TGTGCCAGCAGTTACTCGGGACAGTTGGTCTACGAGCAGTACTTC.

This clonotype was observed a few times. The chain recombines TRBV6-2 or TRBV6-3 with TRBJ2-6, with 8 bases that match TRBD1. The CDR3 runs to 18 residues. Trimming removed 1 base from V and 0 bases from J; junction bases left unmatched: 5. Germline-derived CDR1 and CDR2 are MNHEY and SVGEGT. CDR3 residues: CASSYLQGASSGANVLTF. The CDR3 DNA sequence: TGTGCCAGCAGTTACTTGCAGGGGGCTAGCTCTGGGGCCAACGTCCTGACTTTC.

In its sample, this clonotype was seen many times. The chain has TRBV12-3 or TRBV12-4 and TRBJ2-7, with 9 bases fitting TRBD2. Unmatched junction bases numbered 6, after V lost 7 bases and J lost 2 bases. The CDR3 sequence is 14 residues long. This chain's CDR3 is CASTATSGTYEQYF. DNA for the CDR3: TGTGCCAGCACCGCGACTAGCGGAACCTACGAGCAGTACTTC.

This clonotype was seen ten or more times. The chain links TRBV30 to TRBJ1-5; possible D gene TRBD1, 5 bases. CDR3 length: 13 residues. Germline V gene sequence: CDR1 GTSNPN, CDR2 SVGIG (reference sequence). Trimming removed 5 bases at V and 3 bases at J, with 11 bases between. The DNA for the CDR3 is TGTGCCTGGGGGGACCAACCCAATCAGCCCCAGCATTTT. Amino acid sequence: CAWGDQPNQPQHF.

This clonotype occurred many times. CDR3 residues: CASTLPGVAEAFF. In DNA form, the CDR3 reads TGTGCCAGCACCCTGCCCGGGGTGGCTGAAGCTTTCTTT. J is TRBJ1-1 and V is TRBV7-9; no firm D call. V lost 7 bases to trimming and J lost 6 bases, with 15 bases between them. In germline, CDR1 is SEHNR, CDR2 FQNEAQ (reference sequence). This CDR3 has 13 residues.

This clonotype was observed at least ten times. This chain joins TRBV11-3 and TRBJ1-4; tentative D call: TRBD1 (6 bases). The CDR3 contains 14 residues. Germline V gives CDR1 SGHNT, CDR2 YENEEA. V was trimmed by 4 bases and J by 6 bases, leaving 12 bases between them. CDR3 residues: CASSSGESDEKLFF. CDR3 DNA sequence: TGTGCCAGCAGCTCAGGGGAGTCAGATGAAAAACTGTTTTTT.

This clonotype was observed at least ten times. J is TRBJ2-5 and V is TRBV3-1; 7 nucleotides line up with TRBD2. Germline V gene sequence: CDR1 LGHDT, CDR2 YNNKEL (reference sequence). V lost 5 bases, J lost 9 bases, and 15 bases stayed unmatched. The CDR3 is 15 amino acids. The CDR3 here is CASSSRDYPPEAQYF. The CDR3 region has the DNA TGTGCCAGCAGCTCTAGGGACTACCCCCCCGAGGCCCAGTACTTC.

The chain joins TRBV10-3 to TRBJ2-1; possibly TRBD2 for D (6 bases). This CDR3 is 16 amino acids long. CDR1 and CDR2 from the germline V gene are ENHRY and SYGVKD. Trimming removed 11 bases from V and 8 bases from J, with 28 bases in between. The CDR3 DNA sequence: TGTGCCCGCAGAGACCGGGACTCGACGTGGGGGGATGAGCAGTTCTTC. This codes for CARRDRDSTWGDEQFF.

This clonotype has at least ten counts. The chain employs TRBV6-1 and TRBJ1-1; 7 bases match TRBD1. V was pared by 8 bases and J by 1 base, with 13 bases of the junction left unmatched. CDR3 length: 16 amino acids. CDR1 MNHNS and CDR2 SASEGT come from the germline V gene. The CDR3 nucleotides read TGTGCCAGCGCCCCTGGAGGGGGCGCCCCGAACACTGAAGCTTTCTTT. This codes for CASAPGGGAPNTEAFF.

This clonotype was observed at least ten times. The chain links TRBV4-1 to TRBJ1-1, with unresolved D. The CDR3 runs 15 residues. Germline loops: CDR1 MGHRA, CDR2 YSYEKL. Trimming shortened V by 0 bases and J by 4 bases, and 12 bases separated the two germline ends. CDR3 bases: TGCGCCAGCAGCCAAGACCCACGGCATCTCACTGAAGCTTTCTTT. This translates into CASSQDPRHLTEAFF.

There are a few counts of this clonotype. V and J are TRBV19 and TRBJ1-1, with D possibly matching TRBD1 (5 bases). With 5 bases removed from V and 1 base from J, the gap between germline ends came to 14 bases. This CDR3 comprises 15 residues. Germline V gene lookup returns CDR1 LNHDA and CDR2 SQIVND (reference sequence). The CDR3 is CASSGPGHGNTEAFF. For the CDR3, the DNA is TGTGCCAGTAGTGGCCCTGGACACGGGAACACTGAAGCTTTCTTT.

This clonotype was detected a few times. The chain couples TRBV9 to TRBJ1-1; tentative D call: TRBD1 (6 bases). The CDR3 runs 13 residues. Trimming cost V 4 bases and J 7 bases, with 14 bases left between them. CDR1 SGDLS and CDR2 YYNGEE come from the germline V gene. The CDR3, as DNA: TGTGCCAGCAGCAAAAGCGGGACAAATGAAGCTTTCTTT. Translating it yields CASSKSGTNEAFF. The entire variable domain, with the rest obtained from reference TRBV9 and TRBJ1-1, is as follows: DSGVTQTPKHLITATGQRVTLRCSPRSGDLSVYWYQQSLDQGLQFLIQYYNGEERAKGNILERFSAQQFPDLHSELNLSSLELGDSALYFCASSKSGTNEAFFGQGTRLTVV.

This clonotype was seen ten or more times. This chain joins TRBV5-5 and TRBJ2-5; perhaps TRBD1 as D (5 bases). CDR3 length: 14 amino acids. CDR1 is SGHKS and CDR2 is YYEKEE in the germline V gene (reference sequence). Deletions cut 0 bases from V and 5 bases from J, with 11 bases between. CDR3 residues: CASSLDRSKETQYF. CDR3 bases: TGTGCCAGCAGCTTGGACAGGTCCAAGGAGACCCAGTACTTC.

This clonotype came up a few times. The chain is built from TRBV30 and TRBJ1-2, with TRBD1 as a possible D gene (6 bases). The CDR3 runs 12 residues. V dropped 0 bases and J dropped 10 bases, with 12 bases sitting between them. Germline assignment: CDR1 GTSNPN and CDR2 SVGIG (reference sequence). This CDR3 reads CAWSVGGKTYTF. The DNA of the CDR3 is TGTGCCTGGAGTGTAGGGGGGAAGACCTACACCTTC.

This clonotype was seen more than once but under ten times. The rearrangement uses TRBV4-1 and TRBJ2-2, with D perhaps TRBD2 (5 bases). This CDR3 has 18 amino acids. Germline V gene data show CDR1 as MGHRA and CDR2 as YSYEKL. V dropped 0 bases and J dropped 2 bases, with 16 bases sitting between them. This chain's CDR3 is CASSQEIGGLGNTGELFF. Written as DNA, the CDR3 is TGCGCCAGCAGCCAAGAAATAGGAGGTCTGGGCAACACCGGGGAGCTGTTTTTT.

This clonotype has a count of ten or more. This chain uses TRBV3-1 with TRBJ1-3; 8 bases map to TRBD1. The V gene's germline CDR1 is LGHDT and CDR2 YNNKEL (reference sequence). The CDR3 is 17 amino acids. Trimming at V came to 5 bases and at J to 0 bases, leaving 9 bases not matched to a gene. The CDR3 DNA sequence: TGTGCCAGCAGCGCGCCGACAGGGGCCAGCTCTGGAAACACCATATATTTT. Its protein is CASSAPTGASSGNTIYF.

This clonotype was observed at least ten times. The genes are TRBV19 and TRBJ2-1, with a tentative D call TRBD1 (5 bases). The CDR3 is 15 amino acids. V was pared by 7 bases and J by 4 bases, with 17 bases between. The germline V gene encodes CDR1 LNHDA and CDR2 SQIVND (reference sequence). The CDR3 here is CASTLGQDRYNEQFF. DNA for the CDR3: TGTGCCAGTACCTTGGGGCAGGATCGGTACAATGAGCAGTTCTTC.

The count of this clonotype is one. This may come from a read error, since a much larger clone is one base off. A read error is likely, as this CDR3 ends without the conserved phenylalanine or tryptophan. The rearrangement links TRBV2 to TRBJ2-5, with D maybe TRBD2 (6 bases). V lost 2 bases to trimming and J lost 5 bases, with 21 bases between them. The CDR3 loop spans 17 amino acids. Per germline, CDR1 SNHLY and CDR2 FYNNEI. CDR3 DNA sequence: TGTGCCAGCAGTGAAAGTGCTGGGGACTCCCTTGAGGAGACCCAGTACTTG. Its translation: CASSESAGDSLEETQYL.

The chain carries TRBV4-1 and TRBJ2-1; D gene unclear. The CDR3 is 17 amino acids. With 1 base removed from V and 2 bases from J, the gap between germline ends came to 15 bases. CDR1 and CDR2 (germline): MGHRA, YSYEKL. CDR3 region: CASSQARGVVTYNEQFF. DNA of the CDR3: TGCGCCAGCAGCCAAGCACGAGGCGTAGTCACCTACAATGAGCAGTTCTTC.

This clonotype was seen at least ten times. The chain recombines TRBV6-1 with TRBJ1-4; D remains unclear. The CDR3 has 14 amino acids. V gave up 5 bases and J gave up 8 bases, with 15 bases separating them. Per the germline V gene, CDR1 is MNHNS and CDR2 is SASEGT. The CDR3 region has the DNA TGTGCCAGCAGTCCTTTGAGGCAGGAGGAAAAACTGTTTTTT. It translates to CASSPLRQEEKLFF.

The DNA of the CDR3 is TGTGCCAGTAGAACCCTGGGACGGCTGAACACTGAAGCTTTCTTT. Translation gives CASRTLGRLNTEAFF. This chain joins TRBV19 and TRBJ1-1; a possible D gene is TRBD1 (5 bases). Trimming removed 6 bases at V and 0 bases at J, with 14 bases between. The CDR3 runs to 15 residues. Germline CDR1 and CDR2: LNHDA and SQIVND (reference sequence).

This clonotype has ten or more counts. The chain carries TRBV20-1 and TRBJ2-3; the D call may be TRBD1 or TRBD2 (5 bases each). CDR1 is DFQATT and CDR2 is SNEGSKA in the germline V gene (reference sequence). CDR3 length equals 13 residues. The ends were cut back, 4 bases at V and 6 bases at J, with 14 bases in the middle. The CDR3 bases are TGCAGTGCTATCCGGGACGTTACCGATACGCAGTATTTT. Residues: CSAIRDVTDTQYF.

This chain links TRBV3-1 with TRBJ2-1; 10 bases align to TRBD2. Germline CDR1 and CDR2: LGHDT and YNNKEL (reference sequence). The CDR3 contains 17 residues. V was clipped by 4 bases and J by 4 bases; unmatched bases: 10. The CDR3 spells CASSPGLAGESYNEQFF. CDR3 DNA: TGTGCCAGCAGCCCGGGGCTAGCGGGAGAATCGTACAATGAGCAGTTCTTC.

This clonotype was counted at least ten times. The CDR3 loop reads CASSSYMNTEAFF. The CDR3, as DNA: TGTGCCAGCAGCTCTTACATGAACACTGAAGCTTTCTTT. The V gene is TRBV7-3, the J gene TRBJ1-1; D gene ambiguous. V was clipped by 4 bases and J by 0 bases, with 6 bases between them. This CDR3 region has 13 residues. The germline CDR1 and CDR2 sequences are SGHTA and FQGTGA.

The sample holds many counts of this clonotype. The chain couples TRBV19 to TRBJ2-1, with no clear D. This CDR3 has 15 residues. Looked up from germline, CDR1 is LNHDA and CDR2 is SQIVND (reference sequence). Deletions cut 6 bases from V and 1 base from J, with 13 bases between. CDR3 in DNA: TGTGCCAGTAGGGTTAGAGCGCCGTCCTACAATGAGCAGTTCTTC. Translated, it gives CASRVRAPSYNEQFF.

There are many counts of this clonotype. The J gene is TRBJ2-1, the V gene TRBV7-9; TRBD2 aligns across 14 bases. The CDR3 is 20 residues long. The V and J ends lost 1 base and 4 bases, in that order; junction bases with no gene match: 12. Germline V gives CDR1 SEHNR, CDR2 FQNEAQ (reference sequence). The CDR3, as DNA: TGTGCCAGCAGCTTAGTCGAAGGACTAGCGGGAGGCCTTAGGTACAATGAGCAGTTCTTC. Translating gives CASSLVEGLAGGLRYNEQFF.

Details on this clonotype: This sequence may be a read error, since a much larger clone differs from it by one base. The chain links TRBV5-7 to TRBJ2-7, with D tentatively TRBD2 (6 bases). TRBV5-7 is an ORF, and what it does is uncertain. This CDR3 has 14 amino acids. V was trimmed by 5 bases and J by 9 bases, leaving 21 bases between them. CDR3 in DNA: TGTGCCAGCAGGCCCGGGACTGGACCTTGGGGGCAGTACTTC. This translates into CASRPGTGPWGQYF.

The chain couples TRBV18 to TRBJ2-7; D is unresolved. Trimming stripped 2 bases from V and 6 bases from J, with 14 bases between. The CDR3 length is 14 residues. Germline assignment: CDR1 KGHSH and CDR2 LQKENI. Here the CDR3 DNA reads TGTGCCAGCTCACCAGAATTGGGCCTCCTCGAGCAGTACTTC. Amino acids: CASSPELGLLEQYF.

This clonotype was seen many times. The chain joins TRBV20-1 to TRBJ1-5, with D tentatively TRBD1 (5 bases). The CDR3 runs 12 residues. Per germline, CDR1 DFQATT and CDR2 SNEGSKA (reference sequence). V lost 6 bases to trimming and J lost 6 bases, with 12 bases between them. Here the CDR3 DNA reads TGCAGTGCCCCCGGGGGTTCTCAGCCCCAGCATTTT. It specifies CSAPGGSQPQHF.